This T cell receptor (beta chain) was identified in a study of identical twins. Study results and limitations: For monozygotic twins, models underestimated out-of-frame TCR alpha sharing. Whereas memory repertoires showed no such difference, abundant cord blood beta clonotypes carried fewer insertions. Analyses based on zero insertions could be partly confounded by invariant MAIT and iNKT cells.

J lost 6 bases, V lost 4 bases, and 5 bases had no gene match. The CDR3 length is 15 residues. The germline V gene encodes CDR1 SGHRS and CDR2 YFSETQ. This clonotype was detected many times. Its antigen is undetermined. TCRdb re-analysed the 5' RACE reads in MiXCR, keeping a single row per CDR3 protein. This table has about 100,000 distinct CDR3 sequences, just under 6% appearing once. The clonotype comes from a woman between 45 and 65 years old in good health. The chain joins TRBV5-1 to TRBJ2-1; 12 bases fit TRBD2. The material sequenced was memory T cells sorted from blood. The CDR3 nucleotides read TGCGCCAGCAGCCGAGGACTAGCGGGGATCAATGAGCAGTTCTTC. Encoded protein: CASSRGLAGINEQFF.